These 29 T cell receptor beta chains share one sample of origin, sequenced in a study of regulatory T cells in long-lasting Graves disease. As to time point: newly diagnosed GD, antithyroid drugs for less than 3 months. The TCR library was made from RNA extracted from PBMCs. To make TCR beta libraries, researchers used iRepertoire HTBI primers and Arm-PCR of CDR3 regions. TCRdb re-called the multiplex PCR reads through MiXCR, storing one row per CDR3 protein. The sample contains approximately 480,000 distinct CDR3 sequences, about 17% of which appear only once. These sequences were also reported in another study, on T cells in Graves' hyperthyroidism and ophthalmopathy.

The starting material was peripheral blood mononuclear cells (PBMCs), obtained at new diagnosis, from a patient treated with antithyroid drugs. Source of these receptors: a man aged 40-49 years with Graves disease.

The chain joins TRBV7-9 to TRBJ1-2, with 7 nucleotides matching TRBD1. Germline CDR1 and CDR2: SEHNR and FQNEAQ (reference sequence). V dropped 4 bases and J dropped 7; count of bases not matched to a gene: 0. CDR3 length: 11 residues. CDR3 DNA: TGTGCCAGCAGCTACAGGGGTGGCTACACCTTC. Amino acids: CASSYRGGYTF.

This clonotype was seen repeatedly, ten times or more. The chain employs TRBV11-1 and TRBJ2-7; D possibly corresponds to TRBD1 (5 bases). The germline V gene has CDR1 SGHAT and CDR2 FQDESV (reference sequence). This CDR3 comprises 14 residues. The V end was cut by 3 bases, the J end by 5 bases, with 14 bases between. DNA of the CDR3: TGTGCCAGCAGCTTGGCCAGGGTCGCCCACGAGCAGTACTTC. Its translation: CASSLARVAHEQYF.

This clonotype appeared many times. V usage is TRBV28 and J usage is TRBJ2-5; 10 bases fit TRBD1. CDR3 size: 16 residues. Trimming took 7 bases from V and 3 from J; bases not matched to a gene: 11. Looked up from germline, CDR1 is MDHEN and CDR2 is SYDVKM. The CDR3 region is CASTLLRQGAKETQYF. The CDR3 DNA is TGTGCCAGCACCCTACTCCGACAGGGGGCGAAAGAGACCCAGTACTTC. Full variable domain (remainder filled in from reference TRBV28 and TRBJ2-5): DVKVTQSSRYLVKRTGEKVFLECVQDMDHENMFWYRQDPGLGLRLIYFSYDVKMKEKGDIPEGYSVSREKKERFSLILESASTNQTSMYLCASTLLRQGAKETQYFGPGTRLLVL.

This clonotype was detected many times. The V call is TRBV5-1, the J call TRBJ2-5, with 8 bases aligning to TRBD2. After removal of 3 bases from V and 2 bases from J, the junction contained 3 bases not matched to a gene. CDR3 length: 14 amino acids. Germline V lookup: CDR1 SGHRS, CDR2 YFSETQ. As DNA, the CDR3 is TGCGCCAGCAGCTCGACTAGCGAACAAGAGACCCAGTACTTC. Translating it yields CASSSTSEQETQYF.

Details on this clonotype: This clone may be a read error of a much larger clone one base away. This likely comes from a read error, as the CDR3 has no conserved phenylalanine or tryptophan at its end. The chain has TRBV18 and TRBJ2-7; TRBD2 matches 7 bases. J gave up 4 bases and V 3 bases, and 9 bases lay outside the gene matches. The CDR3 sequence is 15 residues long. Germline V gives CDR1 KGHSH, CDR2 LQKENI. CDR3 DNA: TGTGCCAGCTCACCCCCCTTGCGGGAGTGGTACGAGCAGTACTTG. Amino acids: CASSPPLREWYEQYL.

This clonotype occurred a few times. This chain connects TRBV12-3 or TRBV12-4 to TRBJ2-5; D is unresolved. This CDR3 is built from 14 residues. The V end lost 7 bases, the J end lost 1 base, and 13 bases lay between the germline ends. Here the CDR3 DNA reads TGTGCCAGCACCCTGGGCAGATTCCAAGAGACCCAGTACTTC. As protein: CASTLGRFQETQYF.

In this sample, this clonotype turned up many times. The V call is TRBV2, the J call TRBJ1-5; D uncertain. The length of the CDR3 is 14 residues. Germline V lookup: CDR1 SNHLY, CDR2 FYNNEI. Trimming took 2 bases from V and 0 from J, leaving 5 bases between them. CDR3 sequence reads: CASSEFSSNQPQHF. As DNA, the CDR3 is TGTGCCAGCAGTGAATTCAGTAGCAATCAGCCCCAGCATTTT.

On this clonotype: Being one base from a much bigger clone, this may be a read error. The V call is TRBV14, the J call TRBJ2-1; D not certain. Per the germline V gene, CDR1 is SGHDN and CDR2 is FVKESK. The CDR3 length is 12 residues. Here the CDR3 reads CASSQVFPERFF. The CDR3, as DNA: TGTGCCAGCAGCCAAGTTTTTCCTGAGCGGTTCTTC.

This clonotype appeared a few times. This rearrangement joins TRBV9 to TRBJ2-1, with TRBD2 matching over 7 bases. The CDR3 has 17 residues. V lost 2 bases, J lost 4 bases, and 12 bases stayed unmatched. The germline gives CDR1 SGDLS, CDR2 YYNGEE. The CDR3 is CASSVDLQAGVYNEQFF. As DNA, the CDR3 is TGTGCCAGCAGCGTCGACCTTCAGGCGGGAGTGTACAATGAGCAGTTCTTC.

There are a few counts of this clonotype. V gene TRBV6-2 or TRBV6-3 combines with J gene TRBJ1-1; D is unclear. Germline V gene lookup returns CDR1 MNHEY and CDR2 SVGEGT. The CDR3 runs to 17 residues. V was shortened by 5 bases and J by 0 bases, with 19 bases between the two germline ends. CDR3 sequence (DNA): TGTGCCAGCAGTCCGCCCCGGGCGGGGATCATGAACACTGAAGCTTTCTTT. This codes for CASSPPRAGIMNTEAFF.

At least ten counts were recorded for this clonotype. The V call is TRBV7-9, the J call TRBJ2-1; D gene unclear. CDR3 size: 11 residues. Germline loops: CDR1 SEHNR, CDR2 FQNEAQ (reference sequence). Trimming shortened V by 6 bases and J by 6 bases, and 6 bases separated the two germline ends. The chain's CDR3 is CASRSLNEQFF. In DNA, the CDR3 is TGTGCCAGCAGATCGCTCAATGAGCAGTTCTTC.

This clonotype was found many times. The chain uses TRBV5-4 and TRBJ2-3; the D is unclear. The V end was cut by 2 bases, the J end by 1 base, with 8 bases between. This CDR3 is built from 14 residues. The germline V gene has CDR1 SGHNT and CDR2 YYREEE (reference sequence). The CDR3 loop reads CASSFRIGTDTQYF. DNA of the CDR3: TGTGCCAGCAGCTTTCGGATCGGCACAGATACGCAGTATTTT.

The chain uses TRBV29-1 and TRBJ2-1, with D possibly TRBD1 on 5 matching bases. The V and J ends lost 7 bases and 6 bases respectively, with 16 bases between them. Germline CDR1 and CDR2: SQVTM and ANQGSEA. This CDR3 has 13 amino acids. The CDR3 sequence is CSGTDTQPNEQFF. The CDR3 bases are TGCAGCGGCACGGACACTCAGCCCAATGAGCAGTTCTTC.

This clonotype was seen ten or more times. The chain links TRBV6-5 to TRBJ1-2, with 9 positions matching TRBD1. The CDR3 is made up of 14 amino acids. J lost 8 bases, V lost 0 bases, and 4 bases had no gene match. Germline V lookup: CDR1 MNHEY, CDR2 SVGAGI. CDR3 nucleotides: TGTGCCAGCAGTTACTCGGGACAGGGCTGGGGCTACACCTTC. It specifies CASSYSGQGWGYTF.

This clonotype occurred many times. The chain links TRBV27 to TRBJ1-5; a weak D match, TRBD1 (5 bases). V was shortened by 3 bases and J by 2 bases, with 8 bases between the two germline ends. Germline V lookup: CDR1 MNHEY, CDR2 SMNVEV (reference sequence). The CDR3 is 14 amino acids. The CDR3 spells CASSFTGGNQPQHF. As DNA, the CDR3 is TGTGCCAGCAGTTTTACAGGTGGCAATCAGCCCCAGCATTTT.

A few counts support this clonotype. The chain combines TRBV3-1 with TRBJ1-5; 7 bases are shared with TRBD1. V trimming: 2 bases; J trimming: 7 bases; junction bases outside the gene matches: 5. The CDR3 totals 14 residues. Germline-derived CDR1 and CDR2 are LGHDT and YNNKEL (reference sequence). CDR3 in amino acids: CASSQRGQGQPQHF. The CDR3 coding sequence is TGTGCCAGCAGCCAAAGGGGGCAAGGGCAGCCCCAGCATTTT. The full variable domain, rest sourced from reference TRBV3-1 and TRBJ1-5, is DTAVSQTPKYLVTQMGNDKSIKCEQNLGHDTMYWYKQDSKKFLKIMFSYNNKELIINETVPNRFSPKSPDKAHLNLHINSLELGDSAVYFCASSQRGQGQPQHFGDGTRLSIL.

This clonotype appeared many times. The rearrangement joins TRBV7-8 to TRBJ2-7, with D perhaps TRBD1 (5 bases). Germline V gives CDR1 SGHVS, CDR2 FQNEAQ. V shed 0 bases and J shed 0 bases, with 18 bases lying between them. The CDR3 contains 18 residues. CDR3 sequence: CASSLASVQVLLSYEQYF. The CDR3, as DNA: TGTGCCAGCAGCTTAGCATCCGTACAGGTCCTACTCTCCTACGAGCAGTACTTC.

This chain joins TRBV20-1 and TRBJ1-3; possible D gene TRBD1, 6 bases. The CDR3 consists of 17 residues. Deletions cut 0 bases from V and 0 bases from J, with 15 bases between. Germline V gives CDR1 DFQATT, CDR2 SNEGSKA (reference sequence). CDR3 coding DNA: TGCAGTGCTAGAGATAGACAGGCGTCGAGCTCTGGAAACACCATATATTTT. This translates into CSARDRQASSSGNTIYF.

This sequence joins TRBV12-3 or TRBV12-4 and TRBJ2-7; D remains ambiguous. This CDR3 comprises 13 residues. Trimming removed 6 bases at V and 5 bases at J, with 14 bases between. The CDR3 reads CASSWIRANEQYF. The CDR3 DNA reads as TGTGCCAGCAGCTGGATACGAGCGAACGAGCAGTACTTC.

This clonotype was counted only a few times. The rearrangement joins TRBV18 to TRBJ2-7; D remains ambiguous. The CDR3 runs to 15 residues. Between the trimmed V and J ends, which lost 6 bases and 7 bases, there was a span of 22 bases. Germline values: CDR1 KGHSH, CDR2 LQKENI. The CDR3, as DNA: TGTGCCAGCTCCTACCGGACGGCTTCCCTCTTAGAGCAGTACTTC. Translation: CASSYRTASLLEQYF.

This clonotype was detected a few times. The rearrangement uses TRBV19 and TRBJ2-6; D is ambiguous. The CDR3 contains 15 residues. Trimming left V 5 bases short and J 2 bases short, with 10 bases between. Germline CDR1 and CDR2: LNHDA and SQIVND (reference sequence). CDR3 nucleotide sequence: TGTGCCAGTAGTTTTACGGCAGCTGGGGCCAACGTCCTGACTTTC. This codes for CASSFTAAGANVLTF.

The DNA for the CDR3 is TGTGCCAGCAGCCGGACAGGTCCCAATCAGCCCCAGCATTTT. It translates to CASSRTGPNQPQHF. The chain couples TRBV27 to TRBJ1-5; 7 bases line up with TRBD1. J was trimmed by 3 bases and V by 6 bases; bases with no gene match: 5. The CDR3 covers 14 residues. Germline lookup yields CDR1 MNHEY and CDR2 SMNVEV (reference sequence).

This chain uses TRBV12-3 or TRBV12-4 with TRBJ1-5; no reliable D call. The germline V and J ends were trimmed by 2 bases and 4 bases, with 18 bases remaining between them. CDR3 size: 17 residues. The CDR3 nucleotides read TGTGCCAGCAGTTTAAGTTCCGGCGGCAACCCAAATCAGCCCCAGCATTTT. Translation: CASSLSSGGNPNQPQHF.

This clonotype was found many times. The V gene is TRBV20-1, the J gene TRBJ1-5; D gene uncertain. CDR3 length equals 13 residues. Germline loops: CDR1 DFQATT, CDR2 SNEGSKA (reference sequence). V was cut by 0 bases and J by 0 bases, with 3 bases left in between. CDR3 sequence: CSARDGSNQPQHF. Written as DNA, the CDR3 is TGCAGTGCTAGAGATGGTAGCAATCAGCCCCAGCATTTT.

This clonotype was found many times. This CDR3 is CASRLAGLVTDTQYF. The CDR3 DNA follows: TGTGCCAGCAGGCTAGCGGGGCTTGTGACAGATACGCAGTATTTT. The J gene is TRBJ2-3, the V gene TRBV12-3 or TRBV12-4, with TRBD2 identical over 9 bases. J gave up 3 bases and V 6 bases, and 7 bases lay outside the gene matches. This CDR3 region has 15 residues.

This clonotype was picked up many times. This chain connects TRBV28 to TRBJ2-4, with TRBD1 matching 9 bases. V lost 3 bases to trimming and J lost 15 bases; unmatched junction nucleotides: 6. This CDR3 is built from 12 residues. Per the germline V gene, CDR1 is MDHEN and CDR2 is SYDVKM. The CDR3 sequence: CASSFGRDRVYF. CDR3 sequence (DNA): TGTGCCAGCAGTTTCGGCCGGGACAGGGTGTACTTC.

This clonotype has a count of ten or more. The chain uses TRBV29-1 and TRBJ2-3, with 11 positions matching TRBD2. J gave up 2 bases and V 3 bases, and 4 bases lay outside the gene matches. Germline V gene data show CDR1 as SQVTM and CDR2 as ANQGSEA. The CDR3 length is 15 residues. Written as DNA, the CDR3 is TGCAGCGTTGAGGGGACTAGCGGCTTCACAGATACGCAGTATTTT. This encodes CSVEGTSGFTDTQYF.

V is TRBV18 and J is TRBJ2-7; no firm D call. The CDR3 contains 16 residues. In germline, CDR1 is KGHSH, CDR2 LQKENI. Trimming cost V 3 bases and J 8 bases, with 23 bases left between them. In DNA, the CDR3 is TGTGCCAGCTCACCTCCCACCCAGGCGACCTCTACGAAGCAGTACTTC. Its protein is CASSPPTQATSTKQYF.

The chain recombines TRBV2 with TRBJ2-1; 12 nucleotides align to TRBD2. The germline gives CDR1 SNHLY, CDR2 FYNNEI. There are 15 residues in the CDR3. With V trimmed by 4 bases and J by 9 bases, 7 bases remained unmatched. CDR3 amino acids: CASSGRLAGVGEQFF. CDR3 DNA sequence: TGTGCCAGCAGTGGCCGACTAGCGGGAGTAGGTGAGCAGTTCTTC.